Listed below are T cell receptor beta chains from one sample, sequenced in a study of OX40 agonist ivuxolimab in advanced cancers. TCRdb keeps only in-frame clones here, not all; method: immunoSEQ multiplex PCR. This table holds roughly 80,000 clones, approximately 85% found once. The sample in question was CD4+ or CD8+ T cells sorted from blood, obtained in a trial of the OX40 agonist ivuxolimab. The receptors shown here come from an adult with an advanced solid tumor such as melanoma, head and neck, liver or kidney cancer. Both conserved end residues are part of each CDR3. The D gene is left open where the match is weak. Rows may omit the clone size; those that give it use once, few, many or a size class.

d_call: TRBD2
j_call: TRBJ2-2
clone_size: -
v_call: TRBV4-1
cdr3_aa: CASSRGGANTGELFF
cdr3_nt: TGCGCCAGCAGCCGCGGGGGAGCGAACACCGGGGAGCTGTTTTTT

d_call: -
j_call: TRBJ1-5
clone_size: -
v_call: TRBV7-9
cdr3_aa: CASSLESNQPQHF
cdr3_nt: TGTGCCAGCAGCTTAGAGAGCAATCAGCCCCAGCATTTT

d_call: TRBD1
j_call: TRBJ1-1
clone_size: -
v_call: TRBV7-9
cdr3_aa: CASSTRTGATSTEAFF
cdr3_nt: TGTGCCAGCAGCACGAGGACAGGGGCTACGAGCACTGAAGCTTTCTTT

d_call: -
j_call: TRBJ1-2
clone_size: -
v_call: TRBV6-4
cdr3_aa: CASSPLGVGGYTF
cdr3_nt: TGTGCCAGCTCCCCGCTGGGTGTAGGGGGCTACACCTTC

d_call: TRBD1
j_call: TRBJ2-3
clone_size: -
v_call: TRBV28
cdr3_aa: CASSSDRRRTDTQYF
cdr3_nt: TGTGCCAGCAGTTCGGACAGGAGGAGAACAGATACGCAGTATTTT

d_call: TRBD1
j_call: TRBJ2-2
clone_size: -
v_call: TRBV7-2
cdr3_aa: CASTSGTGNTGELFF
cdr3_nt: TGTGCCAGCACCTCCGGGACAGGGAACACCGGGGAGCTGTTTTTT

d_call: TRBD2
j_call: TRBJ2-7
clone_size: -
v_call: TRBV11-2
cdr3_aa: CASRWTSGGSSYEQYF
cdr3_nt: TGTGCCAGCAGGTGGACTAGCGGGGGGAGCTCCTACGAGCAGTACTTC

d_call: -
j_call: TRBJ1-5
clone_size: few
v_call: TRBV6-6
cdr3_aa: CASQQDYQPQHF
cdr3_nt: TGTGCCAGCCAACAGGATTATCAGCCCCAGCATTTT

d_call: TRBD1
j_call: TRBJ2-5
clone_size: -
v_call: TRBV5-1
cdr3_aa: CASSPGQGAMETQYF
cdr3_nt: TGCGCCAGCAGTCCGGGACAGGGGGCAATGGAGACCCAGTACTTC

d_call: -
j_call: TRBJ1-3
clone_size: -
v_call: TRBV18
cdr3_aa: CASSSDRRGNTIYF
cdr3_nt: TGTGCCAGCTCGTCGGACCGAAGAGGAAACACCATATATTTT

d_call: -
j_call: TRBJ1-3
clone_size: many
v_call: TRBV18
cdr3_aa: CASSQDTGNTIYF
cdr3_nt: TGTGCCAGCTCACAGGATACTGGAAACACCATATATTTT

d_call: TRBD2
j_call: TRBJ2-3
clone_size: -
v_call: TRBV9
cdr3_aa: CASSVWGRAGDTQYF
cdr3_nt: TGTGCCAGCAGCGTTTGGGGGAGGGCGGGTGATACGCAGTATTTT

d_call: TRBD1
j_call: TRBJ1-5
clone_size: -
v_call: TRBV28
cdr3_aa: CASSPPGQGRQPQHF
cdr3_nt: TGTGCCAGCAGCCCTCCGGGACAGGGACGCCAGCCCCAGCATTTT

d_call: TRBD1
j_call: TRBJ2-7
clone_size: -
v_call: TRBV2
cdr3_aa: CAIKGTGSAYEQYF
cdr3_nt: TGTGCCATAAAGGGGACAGGGAGTGCCTACGAGCAGTACTTC

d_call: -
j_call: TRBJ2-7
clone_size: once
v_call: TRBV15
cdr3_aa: CATSRGRFYEQYF
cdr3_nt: TGTGCCACCAGCAGAGGGCGGTTCTACGAGCAGTACTTC

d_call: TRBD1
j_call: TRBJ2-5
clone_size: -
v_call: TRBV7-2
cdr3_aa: CASSLTGGLETQYF
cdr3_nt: TGTGCCAGCAGCTTAACAGGGGGACTAGAGACCCAGTACTTC

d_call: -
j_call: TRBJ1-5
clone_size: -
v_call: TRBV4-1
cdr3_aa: CASSQEGSNQPQHF
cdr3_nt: TGCGCCAGCAGCCAAGAAGGCTCAAATCAGCCCCAGCATTTT

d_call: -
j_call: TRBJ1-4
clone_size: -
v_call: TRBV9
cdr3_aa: CASSFTATNEKLFF
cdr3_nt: TGTGCCAGCAGCTTTACAGCAACTAATGAAAAACTGTTTTTT

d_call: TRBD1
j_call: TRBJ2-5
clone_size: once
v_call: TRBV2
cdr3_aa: CASSRDRGSGTQYF
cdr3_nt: TGTGCCAGCAGCCGGGACAGGGGAAGTGGGACCCAGTACTTC

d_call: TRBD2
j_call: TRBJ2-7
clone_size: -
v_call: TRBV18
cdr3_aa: CASSPTRTSGSFSYEQYF
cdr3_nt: TGTGCCAGCTCACCGACCCGGACTAGCGGGAGTTTTTCCTACGAGCAGTACTTC

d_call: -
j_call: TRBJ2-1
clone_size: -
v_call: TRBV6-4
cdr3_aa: CASSDSYPPIEQFF
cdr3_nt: TGTGCCAGCAGTGACTCATACCCTCCAATCGAGCAGTTCTTC

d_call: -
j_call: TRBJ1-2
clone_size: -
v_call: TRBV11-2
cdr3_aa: CASSLNGGGSYGYTF
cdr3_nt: TGTGCCAGCAGCTTAAATGGCGGGGGCAGCTATGGCTACACCTTC

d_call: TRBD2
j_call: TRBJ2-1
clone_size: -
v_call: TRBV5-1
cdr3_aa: CASSLGLAGANEQFF
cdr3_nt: TGCGCCAGCAGCTTGGGACTAGCGGGAGCCAATGAGCAGTTCTTC

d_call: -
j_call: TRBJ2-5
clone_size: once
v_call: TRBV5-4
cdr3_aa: CASSLVGTQGETQYF
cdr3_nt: TGTGCCAGCAGCTTGGTGGGGACTCAGGGAGAGACCCAGTACTTC

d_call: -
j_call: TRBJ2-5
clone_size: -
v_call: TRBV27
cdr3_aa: CAGQGPPETQYF
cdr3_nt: TGTGCCGGGCAGGGGCCCCCAGAGACCCAGTACTTC

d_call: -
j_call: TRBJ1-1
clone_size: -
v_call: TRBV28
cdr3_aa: CASSLMLLEAFF
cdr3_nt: TGTGCCAGCAGTTTAATGCTGCTTGAAGCTTTCTTT

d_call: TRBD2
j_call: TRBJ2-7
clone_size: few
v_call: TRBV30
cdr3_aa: CAWSGGLAGNSEQYF
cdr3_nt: TGTGCCTGGAGTGGGGGACTAGCGGGAAACTCCGAGCAGTACTTC

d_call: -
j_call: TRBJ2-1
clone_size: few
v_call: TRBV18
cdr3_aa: CASSPSTDNEQFF
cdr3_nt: TGTGCCAGCTCACCCTCGACAGACAATGAGCAGTTCTTC

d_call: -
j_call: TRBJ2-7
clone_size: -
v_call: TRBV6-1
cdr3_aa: CASSEQGFAYEQYF
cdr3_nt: TGTGCCAGCAGTGAACAGGGGTTCGCCTACGAGCAGTACTTC

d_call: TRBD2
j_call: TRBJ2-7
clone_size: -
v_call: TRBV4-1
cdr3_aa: CASSQLLYGTSGSYEQYF
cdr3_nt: TGCGCCAGCAGCCAATTGCTCTATGGGACTAGCGGAAGCTACGAGCAGTACTTC

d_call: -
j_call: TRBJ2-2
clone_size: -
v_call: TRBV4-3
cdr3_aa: CASRRAGELFF
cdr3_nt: TGCGCCTCCAGGAGAGCCGGGGAGCTGTTTTTT

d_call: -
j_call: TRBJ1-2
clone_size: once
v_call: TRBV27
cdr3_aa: CASSARMGGYTF
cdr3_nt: TGTGCCAGCAGTGCCAGGATGGGCGGCTACACCTTC

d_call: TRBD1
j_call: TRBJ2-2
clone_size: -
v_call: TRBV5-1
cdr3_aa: CASSFGQGGTGELFF
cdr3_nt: TGCGCCAGCAGCTTCGGACAGGGAGGCACCGGGGAGCTGTTTTTT

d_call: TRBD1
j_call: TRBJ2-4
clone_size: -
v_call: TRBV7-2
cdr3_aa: CASSTPWTGAGNIQYF
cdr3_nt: TGTGCCAGCAGCACCCCCTGGACAGGGGCGGGAAACATTCAGTACTTC

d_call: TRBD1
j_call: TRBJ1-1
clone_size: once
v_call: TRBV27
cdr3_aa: CASSLRHTGGLNTEAFF
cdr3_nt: TGTGCCAGCAGTTTAAGGCATACAGGGGGTCTGAACACTGAAGCTTTCTTT

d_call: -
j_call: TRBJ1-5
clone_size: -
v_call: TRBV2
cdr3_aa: CASSVDSNQPQHF
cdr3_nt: TGTGCCAGCAGTGTTGACAGCAATCAGCCCCAGCATTTT

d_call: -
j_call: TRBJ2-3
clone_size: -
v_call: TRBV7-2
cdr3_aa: CASSLAGLGGATDTQYF
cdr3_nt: TGTGCCAGCAGCTTAGCGGGATTGGGGGGCGCAACAGATACGCAGTATTTT

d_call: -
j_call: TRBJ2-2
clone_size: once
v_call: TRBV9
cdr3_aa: CASTRGGGGNGELFF
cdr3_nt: TGTGCCAGCACCCGAGGGGGAGGGGGCAATGGGGAGCTGTTTTTT

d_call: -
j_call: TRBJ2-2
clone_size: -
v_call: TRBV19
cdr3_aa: CASNPDGGARTGELFF
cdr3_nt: TGTGCCAGTAATCCCGATGGGGGGGCCAGGACCGGGGAGCTGTTTTTT

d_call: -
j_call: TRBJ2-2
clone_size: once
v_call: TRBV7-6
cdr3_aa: CASSPGQISEYTGELFF
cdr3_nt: TGTGCCAGCAGCCCCGGACAAATCAGCGAATACACCGGGGAGCTGTTTTTT

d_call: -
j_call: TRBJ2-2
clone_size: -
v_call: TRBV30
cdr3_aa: CASPARAAGELFF
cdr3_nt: TGTGCCTCCCCGGCCAGGGCGGCCGGGGAGCTGTTTTTT

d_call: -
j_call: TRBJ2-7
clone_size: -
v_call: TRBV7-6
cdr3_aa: CASSLAPSQTLYEQYF
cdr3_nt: TGTGCCAGCAGCTTAGCTCCTTCCCAGACCCTCTACGAGCAGTACTTC

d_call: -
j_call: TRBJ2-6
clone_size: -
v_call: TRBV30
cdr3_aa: CACLPGTFSSGANVLTF
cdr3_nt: TGTGCCTGCCTACCCGGGACCTTCAGCTCTGGGGCCAACGTCCTGACTTTC

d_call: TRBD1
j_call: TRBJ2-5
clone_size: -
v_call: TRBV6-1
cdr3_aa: CASDRGYQETQYF
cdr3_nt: TGTGCCAGTGACAGGGGGTACCAAGAGACCCAGTACTTC

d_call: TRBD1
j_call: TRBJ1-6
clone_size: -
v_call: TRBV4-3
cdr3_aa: CASSQSPGQAVTPLHF
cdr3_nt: TGCGCCAGCAGCCAATCGCCGGGACAGGCGGTCACACCCCTCCACTTT

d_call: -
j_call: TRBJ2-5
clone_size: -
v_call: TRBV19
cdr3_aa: CASSIFRTVQGAQYF
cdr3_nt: TGTGCCAGTAGTATATTCCGGACAGTCCAAGGGGCCCAGTACTTC

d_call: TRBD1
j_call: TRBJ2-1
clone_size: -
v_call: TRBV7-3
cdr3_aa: CASSLKPQGATNEQFF
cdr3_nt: TGTGCCAGCAGCTTAAAGCCCCAGGGGGCGACCAATGAGCAGTTCTTC

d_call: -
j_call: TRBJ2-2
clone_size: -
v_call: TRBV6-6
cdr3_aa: CAAMSRGTGELFF
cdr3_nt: TGTGCCGCCATGTCCAGGGGAACCGGGGAGCTGTTTTTT

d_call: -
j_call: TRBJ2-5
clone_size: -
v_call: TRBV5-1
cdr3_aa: CASSLNGLTETQYF
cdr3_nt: TGCGCCAGCAGCCTAAATGGTCTCACAGAGACCCAGTACTTC

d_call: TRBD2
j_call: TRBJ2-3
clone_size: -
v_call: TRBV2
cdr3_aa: CASSVTSVAADTQYF
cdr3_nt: TGTGCCAGCAGCGTCACTAGCGTAGCCGCTGATACGCAGTATTTT

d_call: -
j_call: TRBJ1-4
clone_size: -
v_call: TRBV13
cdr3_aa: CASSGLGQLSEKLFF
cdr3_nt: TGTGCCAGCAGCGGCTTAGGACAGCTGAGCGAAAAACTGTTTTTT